This record covers a single TCR beta chain. One junction end disagrees with the germline gene, perhaps due to a read error. This record belongs to a study of OX40 agonist ivuxolimab in advanced cancers. Study as a whole: It was ivuxolimab, an agonistic anti-OX40 (CD134) antibody, that patients were treated with.

Germline loops: CDR1 SGHRS, CDR2 YFSETQ. The CDR3 has 18 amino acids. Sequencing was performed with immunoSEQ multiplex PCR; in TCRdb, only in-frame clones are kept and a portion is missing. The table shows 69,000 or so clones, with approximately 89% occurring only once. Patients were excluded for autoimmune disease history or systemic immunosuppression. Sequenced here: CD4+ or CD8+ T cells sorted from blood, sampled in a trial of the OX40 agonist ivuxolimab. The J gene is TRBJ2-3, the V gene TRBV5-1, with 16 bases lining up with TRBD2. This TCR was recovered from an adult with an advanced solid tumor such as melanoma, head and neck, liver or kidney cancer. The CDR3 here is CASILGTSGGASTDTQYF. CDR3 sequence (DNA): TGCGCCAGCATCTTGGGGACTAGCGGGGGGGCTAGCACAGATACGCAGTATTTT.